This entry is about one TCR beta chain. The sample originates from a study of T cells in Graves' hyperthyroidism and ophthalmopathy. CDR1 and CDR2 from the germline V gene are SEHNR and FQNEAQ (reference sequence). The CDR3 has 13 residues. The V end lost 3 bases, the J end lost 4 bases, and 9 bases lay between the germline ends. Amplified regions were TCR beta CDR3 sequences from RNA transcripts. A set of HTBI primers served as the primers for a first-round RT-PCR of the TCR CDR3. TCRdb re-called the multiplex PCR reads through MiXCR, storing one row per CDR3 protein. The table shows 540,000 or so distinct CDR3 sequences, with approximately 44% occurring only once.

The source material was peripheral blood or thyroid tissue (not recorded which). The clonotype comes from an adult woman with Graves' disease, either hyperthyroidism or ophthalmopathy (not recorded which). The genes are TRBV7-9 and TRBJ1-2; D unresolved. The CDR3 here is CASSLVGSYGYTF. The CDR3 DNA reads as TGTGCCAGCAGCTTGGTAGGGAGCTATGGCTACACCTTC.